The 2 T cell receptor beta chains below all came from one sample that was sequenced in a study of lymphopenia after photon versus proton radiotherapy. TCRdb's copy holds only in-frame clones and misses some; the assay was immunoSEQ multiplex PCR. The repertoire holds 75,000 to 95,000 clones, with around four fifths as singletons. Sample: peripheral blood, taken from a patient treated with proton-based radiotherapy. All receptors come from a man in his fifties or sixties with pancreatic cancer.

CDR3 coding DNA: TGTGCCAGCAGCCCCCCGGACTCGCGGGTCTTTAACACCGGGGAGCTGTTTTTT. It is translated as CASSPPDSRVFNTGELFF. The rearrangement links TRBV11-3 to TRBJ2-2; possibly TRBD2 for D (5 bases). CDR1 SGHNT and CDR2 YENEEA come from the germline V gene. Trimming cost V 5 bases and J 2 bases, with 21 bases left between them. This CDR3 comprises 18 residues.

This clone was picked up a small number of times. Other DNA sequences within the sample encode an identical CDR3. This chain uses TRBV11-2 with TRBJ1-2, with 8 bases identical to TRBD1. CDR3 length equals 13 residues. Per the germline V gene, CDR1 is SGHAT and CDR2 is FQNNGV. After removal of 6 bases from V and 4 bases from J, the junction contained 4 bases not matched to a gene. CDR3 sequence reads: CASSSDRAYGYTF. The CDR3 coding sequence is TGTGCCAGCAGTTCGGACAGGGCCTATGGCTACACCTTC.